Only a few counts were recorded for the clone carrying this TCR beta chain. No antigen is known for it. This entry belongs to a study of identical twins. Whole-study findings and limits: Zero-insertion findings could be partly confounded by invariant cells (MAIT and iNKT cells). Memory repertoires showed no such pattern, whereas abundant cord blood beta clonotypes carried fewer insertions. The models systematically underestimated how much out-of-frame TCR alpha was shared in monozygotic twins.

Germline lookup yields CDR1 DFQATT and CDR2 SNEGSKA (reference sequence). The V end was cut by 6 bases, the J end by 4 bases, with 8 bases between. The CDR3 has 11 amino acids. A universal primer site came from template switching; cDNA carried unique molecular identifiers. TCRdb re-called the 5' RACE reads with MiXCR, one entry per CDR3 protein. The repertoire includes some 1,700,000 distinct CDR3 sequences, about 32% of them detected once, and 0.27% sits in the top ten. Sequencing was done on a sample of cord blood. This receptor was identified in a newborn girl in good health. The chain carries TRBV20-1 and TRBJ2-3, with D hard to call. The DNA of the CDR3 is TGCAGTGCGGTGGGGTCAGATACGCAGTATTTT. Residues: CSAVGSDTQYF.